What follows are 29 T cell receptor beta chains derived from one specimen sequenced in a study of T-cell reconstitution after alpha-beta-depleted transplantation in children (dated by TCRdb to the mid-2010s). Libraries were made using PCR. Sequencing was performed on an Illumina HiSeq 2500. Molecular barcoding was employed in the preparation of TCR libraries, with unique molecular identifiers being used to normalize TCRbeta repertoire quantification. The raw public reads went through TCRdb reprocessing: fastp at Q25, MiXCR clone calling, in-frame beta chains kept. Each CDR3 protein appears once, grouped with its most common genes and DNA. The sample table holds roughly 670,000 distinct CDR3 sequences, of which 10% to 15% were seen once. The ten largest clones represent approximately 0.8% of the sample. The sample's treatment or condition label, decoded: allogeneic hematopoietic cell transplantation with graft depleted of TCRalphabeta T cells and CD19 B cells.

The specimen was PBMCs, collected before TCRalphabeta/CD19-depleted stem cell transplant. These receptors originate from a girl aged 2-10 years with congenital amegakaryocytic thrombocytopenia, due to receive a stem cell transplant.

The chain combines TRBV29-1 with TRBJ2-5, with TRBD1 as a possible D gene (6 bases). Germline CDR1 is SQVTM and CDR2 is ANQGSEA. V was shortened by 7 bases and J by 2 bases, with 11 bases between the two germline ends. CDR3 length: 12 residues. CDR3 DNA: TGCAGCGGACGAAGGGGGCAAGAGACCCAGTACTTC. Its protein is CSGRRGQETQYF.

The chain employs TRBV7-9 and TRBJ2-7; 9 positions agree with TRBD2. V trimming: 4 bases; J trimming: 2 bases; junction bases outside the gene matches: 12. CDR1 and CDR2 (germline): SEHNR, FQNEAQ (reference sequence). The length of the CDR3 is 17 residues. Written as DNA, the CDR3 is TGTGCCAGCAGCTCCACAGGTGCGGGGGGGACGCCCTACGAGCAGTACTTC. This encodes CASSSTGAGGTPYEQYF.

The chain is built from TRBV28 and TRBJ2-7, with 7 bases that match TRBD1. CDR1 is MDHEN, CDR2 SYDVKM, per germline. CDR3 length: 15 amino acids. The trim removed 5 bases at V and 2 bases at J, leaving 9 bases unmatched. The CDR3 DNA sequence: TGTGCCAGCAGTCTCCCGACAGGGTGGGCCTACGAGCAGTACTTC. Its translation: CASSLPTGWAYEQYF.

The V gene is TRBV12-3 or TRBV12-4, the J gene TRBJ2-3; 13 nucleotides line up with TRBD2. The CDR3 length is 17 residues. V shed 5 bases, J shed 3 bases, and the junction held 8 bases outside the gene matches. The chain's CDR3 is CASSLKTSGGNTDTQYF. The CDR3 region has the DNA TGTGCCAGCAGTCTAAAGACTAGCGGGGGGAATACAGATACGCAGTATTTT.

At least ten counts were recorded for this clonotype. This chain links TRBV5-1 with TRBJ2-6; D ambiguous. The CDR3 contains 12 residues. The germline CDR1 and CDR2 sequences are SGHRS and YFSETQ. With 2 bases removed from V and 13 bases from J, the gap between germline ends came to 10 bases. CDR3 DNA: TGCGCCAGCAGCTTCGAAGCGAAGGTCCTGACTTTC. It codes for CASSFEAKVLTF.

A few counts support this clonotype. This chain joins TRBV9 and TRBJ2-1; D may match TRBD1 or TRBD2 (5 bases each). The CDR3 spans 15 residues. V shed 0 bases and J shed 2 bases, with 9 bases lying between them. CDR1 SGDLS and CDR2 YYNGEE come from the germline V gene. The CDR3 coding sequence is TGTGCCAGCAGCGTAGCTGGGACGCCCTACAATGAGCAGTTCTTC. It is translated as CASSVAGTPYNEQFF.

This clonotype has a handful of counts. The chain links TRBV5-5 to TRBJ1-1; 7 bases line up with TRBD1. V lost 4 bases to trimming and J lost 2 bases; unmatched junction nucleotides: 11. This CDR3 comprises 16 residues. The germline V gene has CDR1 SGHKS and CDR2 YYEKEE (reference sequence). The CDR3 here is CASSRTRGLYNTEAFF. For the CDR3, the DNA is TGTGCCAGCAGCCGGACGAGGGGGCTGTACAACACTGAAGCTTTCTTT.

This clonotype was seen a handful of times. V usage is TRBV29-1 and J usage is TRBJ2-7, with TRBD1 identical over 7 bases. The junction had 9 bases not matched to a gene; V was cut back by 6 bases and J by 4 bases. The length of the CDR3 is 13 residues. In germline, CDR1 is SQVTM, CDR2 ANQGSEA. This CDR3 is CSVVPGQPYEQYF. DNA for the CDR3: TGCAGCGTGGTACCGGGACAGCCTTACGAGCAGTACTTC.

Many counts were recorded for this clonotype. This chain connects TRBV7-2 to TRBJ2-1; D gene ambiguous. Germline loops: CDR1 SGHTA, CDR2 FQGNSA. V dropped 5 bases and J dropped 0 bases, with 11 bases sitting between them. The CDR3 covers 15 residues. CDR3 bases: TGTGCCAGCAGCCCCGGCCTAAGCTCCTACAATGAGCAGTTCTTC. This gives the protein CASSPGLSSYNEQFF.

The J gene is TRBJ1-1, the V gene TRBV20-1; 8 bases are shared with TRBD1. The germline V gene has CDR1 DFQATT and CDR2 SNEGSKA (reference sequence). V lost 3 bases to trimming and J lost 1 base; unmatched junction nucleotides: 7. This CDR3 is 15 amino acids long. The CDR3 spells CSASGGQGWNTEAFF. CDR3 DNA: TGCAGTGCTAGTGGAGGACAGGGCTGGAACACTGAAGCTTTCTTT.

This clonotype was recorded at least ten times. V is TRBV20-1 and J is TRBJ2-1; D ambiguous. In germline, CDR1 is DFQATT, CDR2 SNEGSKA (reference sequence). The CDR3 consists of 16 residues. V lost 0 bases to trimming and J lost 7 bases, with 19 bases between them. CDR3 sequence (DNA): TGCAGTGCTAGAGATCGGTACGATCTTTGGCGGAATGAGCAGTTCTTC. This codes for CSARDRYDLWRNEQFF.

The rearrangement uses TRBV20-1 and TRBJ2-7, with D unclear. The CDR3 consists of 16 residues. The germline CDR1 and CDR2 sequences are DFQATT and SNEGSKA (reference sequence). V was shortened by 1 base and J by 5 bases, with 21 bases between the two germline ends. CDR3 in amino acids: CSARVHNGGPIHEQYF. Written as DNA, the CDR3 is TGCAGTGCTAGAGTTCATAACGGCGGACCCATCCACGAGCAGTACTTC.

V gene TRBV6-5 combines with J gene TRBJ2-3; TRBD2 is a possible D gene (5 bases). This CDR3 is built from 15 residues. Germline V lookup: CDR1 MNHEY, CDR2 SVGAGI. V lost 0 bases and J 1 base, leaving 8 bases between the germline ends. CDR3 sequence reads: CASSYSRAGTDTQYF. DNA of the CDR3: TGTGCCAGCAGTTACTCGAGGGCGGGCACAGATACGCAGTATTTT.

The sample holds a few counts of this clonotype. The V and J genes are TRBV5-4 and TRBJ1-6; D is perhaps TRBD1 (6 bases). Trimming took 7 bases from V and 4 from J, leaving 12 bases between them. CDR3 length: 14 residues. Germline CDR1 reads SGHNT; CDR2 reads YYREEE (reference sequence). CDR3 in DNA: TGTGCCAGCGCCCTGGACAGTTATAATTCACCCCTCCACTTT. Translating gives CASALDSYNSPLHF.

This clonotype was observed many times. This sequence joins TRBV6-5 and TRBJ2-5, with a tentative D call TRBD2 (6 bases). The ends were cut back, 0 bases at V and 5 bases at J, with 10 bases in the middle. Germline V lookup: CDR1 MNHEY, CDR2 SVGAGI. The CDR3 covers 14 residues. The CDR3 DNA reads as TGTGCCAGCAGTTACTCGAGGAGGGTGGAGACCCAGTACTTC. This gives the protein CASSYSRRVETQYF.

The table lists this clonotype with a few counts. The rearrangement links TRBV11-2 to TRBJ2-3; D remains ambiguous. CDR3 length: 15 amino acids. Germline V gene sequence: CDR1 SGHAT, CDR2 FQNNGV. V was pared by 4 bases and J by 3 bases, with 14 bases between. The DNA of the CDR3 is TGTGCCAGCAGCTACCTCGGGCCAGGAACAGATACGCAGTATTTT. It translates to CASSYLGPGTDTQYF.

The chain uses TRBV20-1 and TRBJ2-7; D unclear. The CDR3 sequence is 13 residues long. Germline CDR1 DFQATT, CDR2 SNEGSKA (reference sequence). V shed 5 bases and J shed 0 bases, with 11 bases lying between them. The CDR3 spells CSARTLSSYEQYF. The DNA of the CDR3 is TGCAGTGCTCGGACCCTTAGCTCCTACGAGCAGTACTTC.

The genes are TRBV7-8 and TRBJ2-1; TRBD2 aligns across 13 bases. Germline V gene data show CDR1 as SGHVS and CDR2 as FQNEAQ. Germline trimming cut 3 bases from V and 10 bases from J; bases unmatched to any gene: 15. The CDR3 is 18 amino acids. The CDR3 DNA is TGTGCCAGCAGCTTCGTACTAGCGGGAGGGTTACTACGGGAGGAGCAGTTCTTC. It translates to CASSFVLAGGLLREEQFF.

This clonotype was recorded at least ten times. This chain connects TRBV7-2 to TRBJ2-5; D gene unclear. CDR1 is SGHTA and CDR2 is FQGNSA in the germline V gene. This CDR3 is 14 amino acids long. Trimming took 3 bases from V and 4 from J, leaving 12 bases between them. The CDR3 nucleotides read TGTGCCAGCAGCTTTCCGTTTCCGCCAGAGACCCAGTACTTC. This translates into CASSFPFPPETQYF.

This clonotype occurred a few times. This chain links TRBV10-1 with TRBJ2-1; D remains ambiguous. CDR1 is WNHNN and CDR2 is SYGVQD in the germline V gene (reference sequence). This CDR3 spans 18 amino acids. Between the trimmed V and J ends, which lost 0 bases and 0 bases, there was a span of 15 bases. CDR3 bases: TGCGCCAGCAGTGAGTCGGGATTCAGGTACAACTCCTACAATGAGCAGTTCTTC. Translated: CASSESGFRYNSYNEQFF.

This clonotype occurred many times. The J gene is TRBJ2-1, the V gene TRBV9; no clear D. V shed 0 bases and J shed 10 bases, with 14 bases lying between them. Germline CDR1 and CDR2: SGDLS and YYNGEE. The CDR3 runs to 14 residues. The CDR3 region has the DNA TGTGCCAGCAGCGTAGAAGTGGGCCTGCCCGAGCAGTTCTTC. Translating it yields CASSVEVGLPEQFF.

This clonotype has ten or more counts. The rearrangement links TRBV28 to TRBJ1-1; D gene uncertain. V lost 4 bases and J 1 base, leaving 13 bases between the germline ends. Germline CDR1 MDHEN, CDR2 SYDVKM. The length of the CDR3 is 15 residues. DNA for the CDR3: TGTGCCAGCAGTTCCCCACTAGGAACGAACACTGAAGCTTTCTTT. It encodes CASSSPLGTNTEAFF. The full variable domain, with the rest looked up from reference TRBV28 and TRBJ1-1, is DVKVTQSSRYLVKRTGEKVFLECVQDMDHENMFWYRQDPGLGLRLIYFSYDVKMKEKGDIPEGYSVSREKKERFSLILESASTNQTSMYLCASSSPLGTNTEAFFGQGTRLTVV.

The V call is TRBV5-1, the J call TRBJ2-2, with D maybe TRBD2 (6 bases). Germline V lookup: CDR1 SGHRS, CDR2 YFSETQ. There are 14 residues in the CDR3. The V gene lost 2 bases and the J gene lost 7 bases, with 12 bases spanning the gap. In DNA, the CDR3 is TGCGCCAGCAGCTTTGGGGGGAAGATCGGGGAGCTGTTTTTT. Translation gives CASSFGGKIGELFF.

This clonotype was picked up many times. The chain is built from TRBV12-3 or TRBV12-4 and TRBJ2-1; D remains ambiguous. CDR3 size: 15 residues. V was clipped by 0 bases and J by 2 bases, with 8 bases between them. This chain's CDR3 is CASSLAIAAYNEQFF. CDR3 nucleotides: TGTGCCAGCAGTTTAGCGATAGCAGCCTACAATGAGCAGTTCTTC.

This clonotype turned up a few times. For the CDR3, the DNA is TGCGCCAGCAGCTATCGGACTAGCGGCGTCGATACGCAGTATTTT. Protein sequence: CASSYRTSGVDTQYF. This chain links TRBV5-1 with TRBJ2-3; 10 bases align to TRBD2. The V gene's germline CDR1 is SGHRS and CDR2 YFSETQ. The V and J ends lost 3 bases and 6 bases, in that order; junction bases with no gene match: 7. The CDR3 loop spans 15 amino acids.

The sample holds many counts of this clonotype. The chain carries TRBV5-5 and TRBJ1-2; D not certain. V was trimmed by 4 bases and J by 0 bases, leaving 10 bases between them. Looked up from germline, CDR1 is SGHKS and CDR2 is YYEKEE (reference sequence). The CDR3 spans 14 residues. CDR3 in DNA: TGTGCCAGCAGCCCTTACGCCGCTAACTATGGCTACACCTTC. This gives the protein CASSPYAANYGYTF. The full variable domain, rest sourced from reference TRBV5-5 and TRBJ1-2, is DAGVTQSPTHLIKTRGQQVTLRCSPISGHKSVSWYQQVLGQGPQFIFQYYEKEERGRGNFPDRFSARQFPNYSSELNVNALLLGDSALYLCASSPYAANYGYTFGSGTRLTVV.

There are a few counts of this clonotype. The genes are TRBV5-1 and TRBJ2-7; D not certain. V dropped 0 bases and J dropped 0 bases, with 13 bases sitting between them. This CDR3 has 16 residues. CDR1 is SGHRS and CDR2 is YFSETQ in the germline V gene. CDR3 region: CASSLGVVGSSYEQYF. The CDR3 DNA sequence: TGCGCCAGCAGCTTGGGGGTGGTTGGCAGCTCCTACGAGCAGTACTTC.

This clonotype was detected ten times or more. The genes are TRBV20-1 and TRBJ2-1; 7 bases map to TRBD2. This CDR3 comprises 13 residues. Germline loops: CDR1 DFQATT, CDR2 SNEGSKA (reference sequence). The junction had 12 bases not matched to a gene; V was cut back by 6 bases and J by 10 bases. The CDR3 region is CSARAGSIREQFF. CDR3 DNA sequence: TGCAGTGCGCGAGCGGGATCAATCAGAGAGCAGTTCTTC.

The rearrangement joins TRBV30 to TRBJ2-1; D call uncertain. V was pared by 4 bases and J by 0 bases, with 10 bases between. The length of the CDR3 is 14 residues. Germline CDR1 and CDR2: GTSNPN and SVGIG (reference sequence). CDR3 sequence: CAWNDLSSYNEQFF. In DNA form, the CDR3 reads TGTGCCTGGAACGACTTGAGCTCCTACAATGAGCAGTTCTTC.